A single sample is the source of the 3 T cell receptor beta chains below, sequenced in a study of PD-1 blockade in classical Hodgkin lymphoma. Clones were sequenced by immunoSEQ multiplex PCR, and TCRdb holds only the in-frame ones, with some missing. The table records 19,000 or so clones, more than 70% of them present only once. Every single patient, without exception, relapsed after autologous stem cell transplantation, and brentuximab vedotin exposure varied. The starting material was peripheral blood mononuclear cells (PBMCs), obtained at baseline. All receptors derive from a human donor with classical Hodgkin lymphoma.

This clone was found a few times. The chain carries TRBV5-1 and TRBJ2-5, with 8 bases that match TRBD2. CDR3 length: 16 residues. V gave up 7 bases and J gave up 7 bases; unmatched junction bases: 18. Germline assignment: CDR1 SGHRS and CDR2 YFSETQ. This CDR3 reads CASVPFLSGSLGTQYF. CDR3 DNA sequence: TGCGCCAGCGTACCTTTTCTAAGCGGGAGTTTGGGGACCCAGTACTTC.

The rearrangement uses TRBV18 and TRBJ2-7; 7 nucleotides line up with TRBD1. Losses at the gene ends were 0 bases for V and 1 base for J; bases not matched to a gene: 0. This CDR3 has 14 amino acids. Looked up from germline, CDR1 is KGHSH and CDR2 is LQKENI. The CDR3 reads CASSPPTGSYEQYF. CDR3 in DNA: TGTGCCAGCTCACCACCGACAGGGTCCTACGAGCAGTACTTC.

The genes are TRBV10-3 and TRBJ1-1; D is ambiguous. Germline V gives CDR1 ENHRY, CDR2 SYGVKD. V was trimmed by 0 bases and J by 2 bases, leaving 7 bases between them. This CDR3 has 14 residues. As DNA, the CDR3 is TGTGCCATCAGTGAGTCGGGCCCAAACACTGAAGCTTTCTTT. It specifies CAISESGPNTEAFF.